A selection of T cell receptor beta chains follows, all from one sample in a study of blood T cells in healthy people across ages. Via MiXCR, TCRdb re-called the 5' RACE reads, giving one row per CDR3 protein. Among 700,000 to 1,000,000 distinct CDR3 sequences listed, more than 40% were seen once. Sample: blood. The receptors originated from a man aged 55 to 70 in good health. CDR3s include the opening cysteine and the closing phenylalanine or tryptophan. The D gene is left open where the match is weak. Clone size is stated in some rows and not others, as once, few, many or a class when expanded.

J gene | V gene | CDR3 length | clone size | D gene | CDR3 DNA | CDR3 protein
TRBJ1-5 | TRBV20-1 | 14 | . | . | TGCAGTGCTAGAGACGTAAGAGGGAATCAGCCCCAGCATTTT | CSARDVRGNQPQHF
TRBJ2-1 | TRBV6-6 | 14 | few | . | TGTGCCAGCAGTTACGGGGCATCCTACAATGAGCAGTTCTTC | CASSYGASYNEQFF
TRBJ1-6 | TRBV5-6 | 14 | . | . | TGTGCCAGCAGCTTTAGGGAGGCGAATTCACCCCTCCACTTT | CASSFREANSPLHF
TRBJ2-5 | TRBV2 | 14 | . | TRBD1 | TGTGCCAGCAGTGAAGGGCTGGGACAGGGGGCCCAGTACTTC | CASSEGLGQGAQYF
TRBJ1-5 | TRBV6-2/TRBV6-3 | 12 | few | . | TGTGCCAGCACGGGGAACAATCAGCCCCAGCATTTT | CASTGNNQPQHF
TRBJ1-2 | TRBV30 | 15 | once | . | TGTGCCTGGAGCAAAGAAAATCCGGGGGACTATGGCTACACCTTC | CAWSKENPGDYGYTF
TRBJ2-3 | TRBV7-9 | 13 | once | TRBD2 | TGTGCCAGCCAGCGGGGGGGAGGAGATACGCAGTATTTT | CASQRGGGDTQYF
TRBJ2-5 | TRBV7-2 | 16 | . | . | TGTGCCAGCAGCTTAGGGGGTAGCCGAACCCGAGAGACCCAGTACTTC | CASSLGGSRTRETQYF
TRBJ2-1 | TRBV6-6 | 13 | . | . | TGTGCCAGCAGGTCCACTAGGGGTAATGAGCAGTTCTTC | CASRSTRGNEQFF
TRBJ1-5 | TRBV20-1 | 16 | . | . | TGCAGTGCTAGAGATTCTTTGGGGGGAGATAATCAGCCCCAGCATTTT | CSARDSLGGDNQPQHF
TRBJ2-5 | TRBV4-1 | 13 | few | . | TGCGCCAGCAGCCAAGAACCCGACGAGACCCAGTACTTC | CASSQEPDETQYF
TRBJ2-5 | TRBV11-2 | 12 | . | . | TGTGCCAGCAGCTTAGTCACCGTTGAGCAGTACTTC | CASSLVTVEQYF
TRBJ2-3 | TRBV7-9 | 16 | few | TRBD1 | TGTGCCAGCAGCCCTACCACAGGGGGTAGGACAGATACGCAGTATTTT | CASSPTTGGRTDTQYF
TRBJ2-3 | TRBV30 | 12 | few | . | TGTGCCTGGAGACCTAGCACAGATACGCAGTATTTT | CAWRPSTDTQYF
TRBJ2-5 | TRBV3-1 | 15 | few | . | TGTGCCAGCAGCCAAGTGTTTAGCTTCCAAGAGACCCAGTACTTC | CASSQVFSFQETQYF
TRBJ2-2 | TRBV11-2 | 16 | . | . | TGTGCCAGCAGCTTAATGGGGACATCGAACACCGGGGAGCTGTTTTTT | CASSLMGTSNTGELFF
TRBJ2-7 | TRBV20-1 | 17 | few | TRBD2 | TGCAGTGCTGGATTATTGATGAGAGCGGGGAGCTCCTACGAGCAGTACTTC | CSAGLLMRAGSSYEQYF
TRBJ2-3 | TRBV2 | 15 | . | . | TGTGCCAGCAGCCTCCAAGGCCCGGCGTCCGATACGCAGTATTTT | CASSLQGPASDTQYF
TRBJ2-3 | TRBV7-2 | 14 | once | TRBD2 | TGTGCCAGCAGCATTGGGACTAACACAGATACGCAGTATTTT | CASSIGTNTDTQYF
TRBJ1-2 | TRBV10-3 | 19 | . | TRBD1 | TGTGCCATCAGTGAGTCGTGGGGGACAGGGGGAATCGCTAACTATGGCTACACCTTC | CAISESWGTGGIANYGYTF
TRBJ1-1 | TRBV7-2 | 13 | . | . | TGTGCCAGCAGCCCCCGGGACTTCACTGAAGCTTTCTTT | CASSPRDFTEAFF
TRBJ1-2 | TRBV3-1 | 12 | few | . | TGTGCCAGCAGCCAACTAAACTATGGCTACACCTTC | CASSQLNYGYTF
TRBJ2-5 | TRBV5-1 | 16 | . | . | TGCGCCAGCAGCTCCACCTCAAGTGGAAACGGAGAGACCCAGTACTTC | CASSSTSSGNGETQYF
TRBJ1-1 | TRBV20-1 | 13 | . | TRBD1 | TGCAGTGCTACGGGACAGGGACGAACTGAAGCTTTCTTT | CSATGQGRTEAFF
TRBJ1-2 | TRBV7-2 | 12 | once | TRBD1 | TGTGCCAACAGCGGAGACAGGGTTGGCTACACCTTC | CANSGDRVGYTF
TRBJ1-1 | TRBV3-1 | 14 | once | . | TGTGCCAGCAGCTCTGGCTCCGGGAACACTGAAGCTTTCTTT | CASSSGSGNTEAFF
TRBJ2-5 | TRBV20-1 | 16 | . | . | TGCAGTCCAACTCCTGACGGCATATGGGGGCAAGAGACCCAGTACTTC | CSPTPDGIWGQETQYF
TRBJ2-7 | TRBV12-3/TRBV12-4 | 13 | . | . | TGTGCCAGCGGCGAGAGGGGATCCTACGAGCAGTACTTC | CASGERGSYEQYF
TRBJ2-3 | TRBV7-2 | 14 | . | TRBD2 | TGTGCCAGCATCCTCGGGGGGGCCGTAGATACGCAGTATTTT | CASILGGAVDTQYF
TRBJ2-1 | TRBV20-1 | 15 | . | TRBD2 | TGCAGTGCTAGAACGGGACTAGAAGCGAAAAATGAGCAGTTCTTC | CSARTGLEAKNEQFF
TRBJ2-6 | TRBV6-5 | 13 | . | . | TGTGCCACCGCCAGTTCGGAGGCCAACGTCCTGACTTTC | CATASSEANVLTF
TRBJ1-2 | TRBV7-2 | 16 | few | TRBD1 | TGTGCCAGCAGCCTAGGAGGGACAGGGGGTTCTTATGGCTACACCTTC | CASSLGGTGGSYGYTF
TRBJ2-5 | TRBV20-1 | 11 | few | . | TGCAGTGCTAAGAAGGCGGAGACCCAGTACTTC | CSAKKAETQYF
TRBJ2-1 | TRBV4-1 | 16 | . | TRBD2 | TGCGCCAGCAGCCAAATAGCGGGGGGCTGGTACAATGAGCAGTTCTTC | CASSQIAGGWYNEQFF
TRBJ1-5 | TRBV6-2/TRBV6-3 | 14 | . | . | TGTGCCAGCAGCCCTGACGCTATACGGCAGCCCCAGCATTTT | CASSPDAIRQPQHF
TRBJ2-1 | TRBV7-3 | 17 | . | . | TGTGCCAGCAGCTTACATTCGGGCAGCAGCTCCTACAATGAGCAGTTCTTC | CASSLHSGSSSYNEQFF
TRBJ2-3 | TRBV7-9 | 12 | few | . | TGTGCCAGCAGAAGGGACGCAGATACGCAGTATTTT | CASRRDADTQYF
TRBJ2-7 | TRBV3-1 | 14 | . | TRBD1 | TGTGCCAGCAGCCAGGGACAGGGTTTGGGCGAGCAGTACTTC | CASSQGQGLGEQYF
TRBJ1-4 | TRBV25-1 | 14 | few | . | TGTGCCAGCACTCGGACGGACAGTAATGAAAAACTGTTTTTT | CASTRTDSNEKLFF
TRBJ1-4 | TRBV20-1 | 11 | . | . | TGCAGTGCTAGATTACAGGAAAAACTGTTTTTT | CSARLQEKLFF
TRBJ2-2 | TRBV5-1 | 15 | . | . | TGCGCCAGCAGCTTGGCCGTGGTGAACACCGGGGAGCTGTTTTTT | CASSLAVVNTGELFF
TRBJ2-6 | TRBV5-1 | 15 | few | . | TGCGCCAGCAGCGGGTGGACAACTGGGGCCAACGTCCTGACTTTC | CASSGWTTGANVLTF
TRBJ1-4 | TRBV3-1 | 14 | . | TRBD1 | TGTGCCAGCAGTCGCGGGACAGGGGGTGAAAAACTGTTTTTT | CASSRGTGGEKLFF
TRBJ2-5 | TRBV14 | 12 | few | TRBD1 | TGTGCCAGCAGCGCAACAGGGGGCCAGCAGTACTTC | CASSATGGQQYF
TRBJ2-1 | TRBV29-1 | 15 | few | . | TGCAGCGTTGGGCAGAGGGGAAGGAATGCTAATGAGCAGTTCTTC | CSVGQRGRNANEQFF
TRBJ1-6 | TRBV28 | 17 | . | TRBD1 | TGTGCCAGCAGTTTACCCGGGACAGGGGTGAAGAATTCACCCCTCCACTTT | CASSLPGTGVKNSPLHF
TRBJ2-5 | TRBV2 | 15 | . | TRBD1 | TGTGCCAGCAGAGGCCGGGACAGGTTGACGGTTGAGCAGTACTTC | CASRGRDRLTVEQYF
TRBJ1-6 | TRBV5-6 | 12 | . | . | TGTGCCAGCAGCTGGGAGTTTTCACCCCCCCACTTT | CASSWEFSPPHF
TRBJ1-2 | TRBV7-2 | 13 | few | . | TGTGCCAGCAGCCCCGGCCCGAGATATGGCTACACCTTC | CASSPGPRYGYTF
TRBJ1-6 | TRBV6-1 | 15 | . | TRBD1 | TGTGCCAGCAGTGAAATTTGGGGACAGAATCACCCCCTCCACTTT | CASSEIWGQNHPLHF
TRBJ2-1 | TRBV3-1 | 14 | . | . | TGTGCCAGCAGCCAAACCGCCACAAACAATGAGCAGTTCTTC | CASSQTATNNEQFF
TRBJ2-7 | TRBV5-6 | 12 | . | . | TGTGCCAGCAGCTCCAGGGTCCGCGAGCAGTACTTC | CASSSRVREQYF
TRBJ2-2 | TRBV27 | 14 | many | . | TGTGCCAGCATGAGGACGGTGAACACCGGGGAGCTGTTTTTT | CASMRTVNTGELFF
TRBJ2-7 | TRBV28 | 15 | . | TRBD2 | TGTGCCAGCAGTTTACCCAGCGGGGGTTCCTACGAGCAGTACTTC | CASSLPSGGSYEQYF
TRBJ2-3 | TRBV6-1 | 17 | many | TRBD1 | TGTGCCAGCAGTGAAAGGGCAGGGGACAGGGAAACAGATACGCAGTATTTT | CASSERAGDRETDTQYF
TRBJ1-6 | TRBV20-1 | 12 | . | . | TGCAGTGTTGGCGCGACCTATTCACCCCTCCACTTT | CSVGATYSPLHF
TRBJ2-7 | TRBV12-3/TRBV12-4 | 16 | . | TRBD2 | TGTGCCAGCAGTCCTCGACTAGCGGGGTTTAGGGACGAGCAGTACTTC | CASSPRLAGFRDEQYF
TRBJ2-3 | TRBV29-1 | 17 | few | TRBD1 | TGCAGCGTTGAAGATCCTCGGGGAGAGGGGGCAGTAGATACGCAGTATTTT | CSVEDPRGEGAVDTQYF
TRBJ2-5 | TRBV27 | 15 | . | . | TGTGCCATCCGCGGGACCTCTAAGGGGGAAGAGACCCAGTACTTC | CAIRGTSKGEETQYF
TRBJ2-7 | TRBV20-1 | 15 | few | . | TGCAGTGCTAGAGCCCTAGCGAAAAGCTCCTACGAGCAGTACTTC | CSARALAKSSYEQYF